The next 8 T cell receptor beta chains were all read from a single sample in a study of cytomegalovirus exposure and HLA in healthy donors. The PCR ran on 60 Vbeta and 13 Jbeta primers. The data were produced by immunoSEQ multiplex PCR, yet TCRdb's version contains in-frame clones alone and is incomplete. Among more than 95,000 clones, roughly four fifths were seen once, and the ten largest hold roughly 13%. The sequenced sample was PBMCs. These TCRs come from a woman between 55 and 75 years old in good health and CMV-seropositive.

This clone has more than one count but fewer than ten. The chain couples TRBV5-1 to TRBJ2-7; TRBD2 is a possible D gene (6 bases). Per germline, CDR1 SGHRS and CDR2 YFSETQ. This CDR3 contains 14 residues. Trimming shortened V by 0 bases and J by 4 bases, and 11 bases separated the two germline ends. CDR3 nucleotide sequence: TGCGCCAGCAGCTTGGCGGGAGATCGATACGAGCAGTACTTC. Encoded protein: CASSLAGDRYEQYF.

The rearrangement uses TRBV27 and TRBJ1-5; 10 bases map to TRBD1. The J segment lost 3 bases and the V segment lost 7 bases, leaving 15 bases of the junction unmatched. The V gene's germline CDR1 is MNHEY and CDR2 SMNVEV (reference sequence). This CDR3 spans 18 amino acids. CDR3 sequence (DNA): TGTGCCAGCAAAATTCGGGGGGACAGGGGAGGGGACAATCAGCCCCAGCATTTT. It yields the protein CASKIRGDRGGDNQPQHF.

This chain connects TRBV18 to TRBJ2-3; 7 bases fit TRBD1. The CDR3 has 16 residues. Germline V lookup: CDR1 KGHSH, CDR2 LQKENI. J lost 4 bases, V lost 2 bases, and 9 bases had no gene match. CDR3 amino acids: CASSPGVQGRPDTQYF. As DNA, the CDR3 is TGTGCCAGCTCACCAGGGGTACAGGGGCGCCCAGATACGCAGTATTTT.

This sequence joins TRBV7-2 and TRBJ2-1, with TRBD1 matching over 7 bases. Germline V gives CDR1 SGHTA, CDR2 FQGNSA. With V trimmed by 5 bases and J by 3 bases, 10 bases remained unmatched. The CDR3 totals 16 residues. CDR3 protein: CASSPPGTAFYNEQFF. In DNA form, the CDR3 reads TGTGCCAGCAGCCCCCCCGGGACAGCTTTCTACAATGAGCAGTTCTTC.

In DNA form, the CDR3 reads TGTGCCAGTAGGATTACCGGGACAGGGTCTCAGCCCCAGCATTTT. Translation gives CASRITGTGSQPQHF. This chain joins TRBV19 and TRBJ1-5; 9 positions match TRBD1. V trimming: 6 bases; J trimming: 6 bases; junction bases outside the gene matches: 9. Germline V CDR1 and CDR2: LNHDA, SQIVND (reference sequence). The CDR3 totals 15 residues. Looking up the rest from reference TRBV19 and TRBJ1-5 gives the full variable domain: DGGITQSPKYLFRKEGQNVTLSCEQNLNHDAMYWYRQDPGQGLRLIYYSQIVNDFQKGDIAEGYSVSREKKESFPLTVTSAQKNPTAFYLCASRITGTGSQPQHFGDGTRLSIL.

This chain connects TRBV18 to TRBJ2-3, with D perhaps TRBD1 (6 bases). In germline, CDR1 is KGHSH, CDR2 LQKENI. V shed 5 bases and J shed 3 bases, with 24 bases lying between them. The CDR3 totals 18 residues. The CDR3 sequence: CASSVYSRRTASTDTQYF. The CDR3, as DNA: TGTGCCAGCTCAGTATACAGCCGAAGGACAGCGTCAACAGATACGCAGTATTTT.

A remark on this clone: This specimen includes other DNA sequences encoding the same CDR3. The rearrangement uses TRBV18 and TRBJ1-1, with D hard to call. CDR3 size: 13 residues. Between the trimmed V and J ends, which lost 3 bases and 1 base, there was a span of 6 bases. Germline V gene lookup returns CDR1 KGHSH and CDR2 LQKENI. The CDR3 DNA sequence: TGTGCCAGCTCACCTCAGAAGAACACTGAAGCTTTCTTT. It translates to CASSPQKNTEAFF.

The chain is built from TRBV6-5 and TRBJ2-7; possible D gene TRBD1, 6 bases. Per germline, CDR1 MNHEY and CDR2 SVGAGI. V lost 4 bases and J 4 bases, leaving 17 bases between the germline ends. The CDR3 has 15 amino acids. CDR3 in amino acids: CASSLYRDTGYEQYF. DNA of the CDR3: TGTGCCAGCAGTTTATACCGGGACACCGGTTACGAGCAGTACTTC.